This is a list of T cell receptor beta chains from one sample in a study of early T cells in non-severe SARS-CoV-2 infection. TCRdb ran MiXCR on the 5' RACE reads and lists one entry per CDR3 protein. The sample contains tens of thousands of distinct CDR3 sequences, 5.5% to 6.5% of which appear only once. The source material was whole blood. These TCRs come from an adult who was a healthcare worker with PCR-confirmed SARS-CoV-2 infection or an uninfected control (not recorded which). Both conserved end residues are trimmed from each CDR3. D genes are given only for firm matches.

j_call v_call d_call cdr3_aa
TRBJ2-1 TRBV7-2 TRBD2 ASSRSGTIGNEQF
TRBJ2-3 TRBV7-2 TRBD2 ASSPRQGRGTTDTQY
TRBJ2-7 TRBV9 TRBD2 ASSSIAGSSYEQY
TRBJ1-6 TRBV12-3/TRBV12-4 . ASSPQGVVSPLH
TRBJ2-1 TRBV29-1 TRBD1 STSTGSSYNEQF
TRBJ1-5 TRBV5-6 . ASSFRGAGQPQH
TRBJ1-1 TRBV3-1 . ASSQEARTEAF
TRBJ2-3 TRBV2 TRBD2 ASKKGAGGTDTQY
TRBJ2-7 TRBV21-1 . ASSKATTGEQY
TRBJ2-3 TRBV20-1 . SARDADTDTQY
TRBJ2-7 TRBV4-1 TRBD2 ASSQAAGDPYEQY
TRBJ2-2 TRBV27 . ASSWQSNTGELF
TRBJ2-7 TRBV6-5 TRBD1 ASSYPGGYEQY
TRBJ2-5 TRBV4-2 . ASSQEAQRETQY
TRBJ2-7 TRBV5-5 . ASSLGTEGSEQY
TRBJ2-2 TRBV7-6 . ASSLVGGGELF
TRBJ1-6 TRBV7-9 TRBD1 ASSTGTGGSLGASPLH
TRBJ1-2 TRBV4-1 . ASSQGRNNYGYT
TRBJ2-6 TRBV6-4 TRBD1 ASSRDRGLSGANVLT
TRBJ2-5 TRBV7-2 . ASSFLGTETQY
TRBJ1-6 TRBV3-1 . ASSQGGTGTKALH
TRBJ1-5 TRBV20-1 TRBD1 SALRQGRIQPQH
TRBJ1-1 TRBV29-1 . SVVDTEAF
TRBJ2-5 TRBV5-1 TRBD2 ASSPGGSSRQETQY
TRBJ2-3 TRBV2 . ASRGGMNTDTQY
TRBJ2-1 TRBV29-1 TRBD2 SVALREVHNEQF
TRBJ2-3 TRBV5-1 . ASSLGFGDTQY
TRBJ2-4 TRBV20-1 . SARTQGRYKNIQY
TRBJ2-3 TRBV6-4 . ASSDASGTDTQY
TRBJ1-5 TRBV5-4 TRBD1 ASSIGQGNQPQH
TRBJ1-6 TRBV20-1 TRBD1 SALPGGINSPLH
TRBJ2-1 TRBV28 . ASDSAPNNEQF
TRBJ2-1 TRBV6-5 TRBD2 ASTASGGAYNEQF
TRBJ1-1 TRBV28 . ASSLTDSRTEAF
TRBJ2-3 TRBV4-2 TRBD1 ASSQVDRATDTQY
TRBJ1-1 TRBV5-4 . ASSLAQNTEAF
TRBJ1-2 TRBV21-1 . ASSKELNSPLGYT
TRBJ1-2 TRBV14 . ASSPTGRSYGYT
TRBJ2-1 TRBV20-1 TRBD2 SARLLAGRYNEQF
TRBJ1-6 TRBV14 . ASSLPNSPLH
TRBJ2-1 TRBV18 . ASSPRWSSYNEQF